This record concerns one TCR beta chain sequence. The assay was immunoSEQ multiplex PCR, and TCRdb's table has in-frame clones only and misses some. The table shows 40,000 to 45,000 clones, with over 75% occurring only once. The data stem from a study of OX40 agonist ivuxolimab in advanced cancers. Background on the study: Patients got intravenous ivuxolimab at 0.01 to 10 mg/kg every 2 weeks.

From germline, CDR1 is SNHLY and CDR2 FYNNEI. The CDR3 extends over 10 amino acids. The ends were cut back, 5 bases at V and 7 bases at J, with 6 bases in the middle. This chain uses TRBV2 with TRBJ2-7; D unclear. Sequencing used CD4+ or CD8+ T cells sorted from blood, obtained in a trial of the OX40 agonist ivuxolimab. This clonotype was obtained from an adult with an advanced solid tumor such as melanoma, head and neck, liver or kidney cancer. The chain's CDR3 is CASSLGEQYF. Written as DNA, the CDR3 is TGTGCCAGCAGTCTCGGTGAGCAGTACTTC.